The 26 T cell receptor beta chains below were found in one sample sequenced in a study of T cells after yellow fever vaccination (dated by TCRdb to about 2019). The meaning of the sample's treatment or condition label: live attenuated yellow fever vaccine strain. Receptor amplification or capture employed 5' RACE. The run used an Illumina HiSeq 2500. Through fastp at Q25 and MiXCR, TCRdb rebuilt clones from the public reads, retaining in-frame beta chains. A single entry per CDR3 protein holds the most common genes and DNA from its merged rows. The sample data list around 530,000 distinct CDR3 sequences, and about a sixth of these were observed just once. The top ten constitute about 18% of the sample. The sequencing here drew on PBMCs, taken 4 to 5 days after the first yellow fever vaccination. The receptors come from a man in his late teens or twenties who received the YFV17D yellow fever vaccine.

Only a few counts were recorded for this clonotype. The V gene is TRBV25-1, the J gene TRBJ1-1, with TRBD1 as a possible D gene (5 bases). This CDR3 contains 15 residues. V lost 4 bases to trimming and J lost 5 bases, with 17 bases between them. Germline lookup yields CDR1 MGHDK and CDR2 SYGVNS. CDR3 DNA sequence: TGTGCCAGCAGTGCCTCCGGGCCCAGGGAGACTGAAGCTTTCTTT. Protein sequence: CASSASGPRETEAFF.

This clonotype was found a few times. At one end the junction does not follow the germline gene, possibly because of a read error. The rearrangement links TRBV4-1 to TRBJ1-2; perhaps TRBD1 as D (6 bases). CDR3 length: 17 amino acids. Germline V gene sequence: CDR1 MGHRA, CDR2 YSYEKL. The CDR3 sequence is CASSKEGYRGAGYGYTF. CDR3 DNA sequence: TGCGCCAGCAGCAAAGAAGGGTATCGGGGGGCAGGCTATGGCTACACCTTC.

This clonotype was seen many times. This sequence joins TRBV19 and TRBJ2-7; TRBD2 matches at 12 bases. With 6 bases clipped from V and 1 base from J, the junction kept 1 base outside the gene matches. CDR3 length: 14 residues. In germline, CDR1 is LNHDA, CDR2 SQIVND (reference sequence). The CDR3 loop reads CASRGLAGSYEQYF. CDR3 nucleotides: TGTGCCAGTAGAGGACTAGCGGGATCCTACGAGCAGTACTTC. The variable domain in full, completed from reference TRBV19 and TRBJ2-7, reads DGGITQSPKYLFRKEGQNVTLSCEQNLNHDAMYWYRQDPGQGLRLIYYSQIVNDFQKGDIAEGYSVSREKKESFPLTVTSAQKNPTAFYLCASRGLAGSYEQYFGPGTRLTVT.

This clonotype was counted a few times. The chain employs TRBV6-2 or TRBV6-3 and TRBJ2-1; 7 nucleotides match TRBD1. CDR1 and CDR2 (germline): MNHEY, SVGEGT. This CDR3 has 16 amino acids. V lost 0 bases to trimming and J lost 4 bases; unmatched junction nucleotides: 6. CDR3 nucleotide sequence: TGTGCCAGCAGTTACTCTGTGGGGGACAGTTACAATGAGCAGTTCTTC. Protein sequence: CASSYSVGDSYNEQFF.

The CDR3: CASSPRERETQYF. CDR3 DNA sequence: TGTGCCAGCAGCCCGAGGGAAAGGGAGACCCAGTACTTC. The V gene is TRBV27, the J gene TRBJ2-5; D might be TRBD2 (5 bases). This CDR3 comprises 13 residues. The germline CDR1 and CDR2 sequences are MNHEY and SMNVEV (reference sequence). V dropped 6 bases and J dropped 5 bases, with 13 bases sitting between them.

There are a few counts of this clonotype. V usage is TRBV9 and J usage is TRBJ2-2, with 11 positions matching TRBD1. Per the germline V gene, CDR1 is SGDLS and CDR2 is YYNGEE. The CDR3 runs 17 residues. The V and J ends lost 3 bases and 6 bases, in that order; junction bases with no gene match: 10. CDR3 in amino acids: CASSAHRDRGSSGELFF. The CDR3, as DNA: TGTGCCAGCAGCGCCCACCGGGACAGGGGGTCTTCCGGGGAGCTGTTTTTT. Supplemented by reference TRBV9 and TRBJ2-2, the full variable domain reads DSGVTQTPKHLITATGQRVTLRCSPRSGDLSVYWYQQSLDQGLQFLIQYYNGEERAKGNILERFSAQQFPDLHSELNLSSLELGDSALYFCASSAHRDRGSSGELFFGEGSRLTVL.

V is TRBV7-2 and J is TRBJ2-1, with D tentatively TRBD1 or TRBD2 (6 bases each). The germline V and J ends were trimmed by 0 bases and 6 bases, with 15 bases remaining between them. The CDR3 runs 16 residues. Germline CDR1 SGHTA, CDR2 FQGNSA. This chain's CDR3 is CASSLALGGLINEQFF. CDR3 DNA: TGTGCCAGCAGCTTAGCGTTGGGGGGCCTAATCAATGAGCAGTTCTTC.

V is TRBV11-2 and J is TRBJ2-5; D is undetermined. CDR3 length: 14 residues. V was pared by 3 bases and J by 1 base, with 9 bases between. Germline V gives CDR1 SGHAT, CDR2 FQNNGV. CDR3 loop: CASSFSWSQETQYF. The CDR3 coding sequence is TGTGCCAGCAGCTTCTCATGGTCCCAAGAGACCCAGTACTTC. The variable domain in full, completed from reference TRBV11-2 and TRBJ2-5, reads EAGVAQSPRYKIIEKRQSVAFWCNPISGHATLYWYQQILGQGPKLLIQFQNNGVVDDSQLPKDRFSAERLKGVDSTLKIQPAKLEDSAVYLCASSFSWSQETQYFGPGTRLLVL.

This chain uses TRBV7-6 with TRBJ2-3; D not certain. The length of the CDR3 is 15 residues. The V end was cut by 1 base, the J end by 1 base, with 9 bases between. CDR1 and CDR2 (germline): SGHVS, FNYEAQ. The CDR3 here is CASSLGVTGTDTQYF. The CDR3 DNA follows: TGTGCCAGCAGCTTAGGGGTGACGGGCACAGATACGCAGTATTTT. The full variable domain, with the rest looked up from reference TRBV7-6 and TRBJ2-3, is GAGVSQSPRYKVTKRGQDVALRCDPISGHVSLYWYRQALGQGPEFLTYFNYEAQQDKSGLPNDRFSAERPEGSISTLTIQRTEQRDSAMYRCASSLGVTGTDTQYFGPGTRLTVL.

This clonotype was recorded a few times. V usage is TRBV7-2 and J usage is TRBJ1-6, with D perhaps TRBD1 (5 bases). The germline V gene encodes CDR1 SGHTA and CDR2 FQGNSA. The V and J ends lost 6 bases and 10 bases respectively, with 19 bases between them. CDR3 length equals 15 residues. The CDR3 loop reads CASRQDRDDSSPLHF. The CDR3 nucleotides read TGTGCCAGCAGGCAAGACCGGGACGATTCCTCACCCCTCCACTTT.

This clonotype was counted ten times or more. This chain joins TRBV7-2 and TRBJ2-1; TRBD2 agrees at 11 bases. The CDR3 sequence is 15 residues long. Germline values: CDR1 SGHTA, CDR2 FQGNSA. V gave up 3 bases and J gave up 4 bases; unmatched junction bases: 2. The CDR3 sequence: CASSFSGGAYNEQFF. The CDR3 coding sequence is TGTGCCAGCAGCTTTAGCGGGGGGGCGTACAATGAGCAGTTCTTC.

In this sample, this clonotype turned up a few times. The chain recombines TRBV7-8 with TRBJ2-7; D may correspond to TRBD1 or TRBD2 (5 bases each). CDR3 size: 13 residues. The germline V gene has CDR1 SGHVS and CDR2 FQNEAQ. V was cut by 4 bases and J by 5 bases, with 12 bases left in between. CDR3 residues: CASSWDRGHEQYF. CDR3 nucleotides: TGTGCCAGCAGCTGGGACCGGGGACACGAGCAGTACTTC.

In this sample, this clonotype turned up a few times. The V call is TRBV7-9, the J call TRBJ1-1; D not certain. The germline V and J ends were trimmed by 1 base and 3 bases, with 6 bases remaining between them. Germline V CDR1 and CDR2: SEHNR, FQNEAQ (reference sequence). This CDR3 region has 13 residues. Written as DNA, the CDR3 is TGTGCCAGCAGCTTAGTCGGGCACACTGAAGCTTTCTTT. It yields the protein CASSLVGHTEAFF.

A few counts support this clonotype. The chain has TRBV7-9 and TRBJ1-5, with D maybe TRBD1 (6 bases). Germline V lookup: CDR1 SEHNR, CDR2 FQNEAQ (reference sequence). The CDR3 covers 14 residues. V lost 5 bases to trimming and J lost 3 bases, with 11 bases between them. DNA of the CDR3: TGTGCCAGCAGCCACAGGGAAGTCAATCAGCCCCAGCATTTT. This translates into CASSHREVNQPQHF.

The CDR3 DNA is TGCGCCAGCAGTGGTCAGATCAATCAGCCCCAGCATTTT. It encodes CASSGQINQPQHF. The rearrangement uses TRBV10-2 and TRBJ1-5; D remains ambiguous. V lost 4 bases and J 3 bases, leaving 7 bases between the germline ends. Germline CDR1 and CDR2: WSHSY and SAAADI. The CDR3 has 13 amino acids.

This clonotype was recorded many times. This chain links TRBV5-1 with TRBJ2-5, with a tentative D call TRBD1 (5 bases). Per germline, CDR1 SGHRS and CDR2 YFSETQ. Trimming left V 0 bases short and J 4 bases short, with 10 bases between. CDR3 length equals 14 residues. CDR3 loop: CASSLVAGPETQYF. The CDR3 DNA sequence: TGCGCCAGCAGCTTGGTAGCAGGGCCAGAGACCCAGTACTTC.

This clonotype has more than one count but fewer than ten. V usage is TRBV4-3 and J usage is TRBJ1-6; 10 bases map to TRBD1. The length of the CDR3 is 17 residues. Germline V gene sequence: CDR1 LGHNA, CDR2 YSLEER. Unmatched junction bases numbered 11, after V lost 2 bases and J lost 10 bases. The CDR3: CASSQSPGQGSGSPLHF. The CDR3 DNA reads as TGCGCCAGCAGCCAATCACCGGGACAGGGGTCGGGATCACCCCTCCACTTT.

This clonotype has just a few counts. J is TRBJ2-5 and V is TRBV20-1; D could derive from TRBD1 or TRBD2 (5 bases each). This CDR3 is 14 amino acids long. Per the germline V gene, CDR1 is DFQATT and CDR2 is SNEGSKA (reference sequence). V lost 0 bases and J lost 4, with 12 bases in between. The CDR3: CSARDPLGVETQYF. CDR3 nucleotides: TGCAGTGCTAGAGATCCATTGGGGGTAGAGACCCAGTACTTC.

This clonotype has only a few counts. The J gene is TRBJ1-2, the V gene TRBV10-2, with TRBD1 matching 8 bases. Trimming took 3 bases from V and 5 from J; bases not matched to a gene: 8. The germline V gene has CDR1 WSHSY and CDR2 SAAADI. The CDR3 consists of 15 residues. The CDR3 here is CASSEGTGWGYGYTF. The DNA of the CDR3 is TGCGCCAGCAGTGAAGGGACAGGCTGGGGGTATGGCTACACCTTC.

This clonotype occurred a few times. The V gene is TRBV5-1, the J gene TRBJ2-2; TRBD1 agrees at 9 bases. The CDR3 spans 12 residues. J lost 9 bases, V lost 6 bases, and 3 bases had no gene match. Germline lookup yields CDR1 SGHRS and CDR2 YFSETQ. CDR3 amino acids: CASTTGGRELFF. Written as DNA, the CDR3 is TGCGCCAGCACGACAGGGGGTCGGGAGCTGTTTTTT.

This clonotype was recorded a few times. The genes are TRBV13 and TRBJ2-1; no clear D. Germline CDR1 reads PRHDT; CDR2 reads FYEKMQ (reference sequence). CDR3 size: 14 residues. V was cut by 5 bases and J by 4 bases, with 12 bases left in between. The CDR3 DNA sequence: TGTGCCAGCAGCCCGGATCTGGTTTACAATGAGCAGTTCTTC. Protein: CASSPDLVYNEQFF.

This clonotype was recorded a few times. The rearrangement joins TRBV5-1 to TRBJ2-1; D is unclear. CDR1 is SGHRS and CDR2 is YFSETQ in the germline V gene. The V and J ends lost 6 bases and 0 bases respectively, with 10 bases between them. The CDR3 has 14 residues. Here the CDR3 DNA reads TGCGCCAGCACTGGCGAGACCTCCTACAATGAGCAGTTCTTC. It yields the protein CASTGETSYNEQFF.

The rearrangement links TRBV12-3 or TRBV12-4 to TRBJ2-3; D might be TRBD1 (6 bases). This CDR3 is built from 17 residues. The ends were cut back, 6 bases at V and 2 bases at J, with 21 bases in the middle. The CDR3 region has the DNA TGTGCCAGCAGACCCACAGGGACGTCTTACTTCACAGATACGCAGTATTTT. This codes for CASRPTGTSYFTDTQYF.

The chain recombines TRBV9 with TRBJ2-5; D uncertain. The CDR3 spans 13 residues. Trimming shortened V by 4 bases and J by 2 bases, and 9 bases separated the two germline ends. The germline gives CDR1 SGDLS, CDR2 YYNGEE. For the CDR3, the DNA is TGTGCCAGCAGCAAGGGCAGGCAAGAGACCCAGTACTTC. As protein: CASSKGRQETQYF.

This clonotype was observed a few times. The rearrangement uses TRBV12-3 or TRBV12-4 and TRBJ2-7, with D possibly being TRBD1 (5 bases). This CDR3 comprises 13 residues. V lost 6 bases, J lost 1 base, and 10 bases lay in between. DNA of the CDR3: TGTGCCAGCAGAAAACAGGAATCCTACGAGCAGTACTTC. It encodes CASRKQESYEQYF.

The chain couples TRBV7-2 to TRBJ1-2; D is ambiguous. This CDR3 region has 16 residues. CDR1 and CDR2 from the germline V gene are SGHTA and FQGNSA. V lost 1 base and J lost 0, with 12 bases in between. The CDR3 reads CASSLGFAEPNYGYTF. As DNA, the CDR3 is TGTGCCAGCAGCTTAGGGTTCGCAGAACCTAACTATGGCTACACCTTC.